A single sample gave rise to the 21 T cell receptor beta chains below, sequenced in a study of cytomegalovirus exposure and HLA in healthy donors. The PCR was carried out with 60 Vbeta primers and 13 Jbeta primers. Repertoires were generated with immunoSEQ multiplex PCR, while TCRdb's copy carries only in-frame clones and drops some. The sample records 120,000 or so clones, less than 20% being singletons. Specimen: PBMCs. The receptors were sampled from a woman younger than 30 in good health and CMV-seronegative.

This clone was counted a few times. The rearrangement joins TRBV14 to TRBJ2-7; the match to TRBD1 covers 8 bases. There are 14 residues in the CDR3. J gave up 7 bases and V 4 bases, and 9 bases lay outside the gene matches. The germline gives CDR1 SGHDN, CDR2 FVKESK. The CDR3 here is CASSRQGRREEQYF. The DNA of the CDR3 is TGTGCCAGCAGCCGACAGGGGAGGAGAGAAGAGCAGTACTTC.

The genes are TRBV5-1 and TRBJ2-7; D possibly corresponds to TRBD1 (5 bases). Trimming took off 0 bases at V and 6 bases at J, with 10 bases between the two ends. The germline V gene has CDR1 SGHRS and CDR2 YFSETQ. There are 13 residues in the CDR3. DNA for the CDR3: TGCGCCAGCAGCTTGGAAAGGGGATCCGAGCAGTACTTC. It codes for CASSLERGSEQYF.

This clone was observed a handful of times. V and J are TRBV5-6 and TRBJ2-2; 13 bases line up with TRBD2. This CDR3 is built from 19 residues. Per germline, CDR1 SGHDT and CDR2 YYEEEE. Trimming removed 2 bases from V and 4 bases from J; junction bases left unmatched: 11. The CDR3 sequence: CASSLYRTSGSAGTGELFF. The CDR3 DNA reads TGTGCCAGCAGCTTATACCGGACTAGCGGGAGCGCGGGCACCGGGGAGCTGTTTTTT.

There are a few counts of this clone. The chain recombines TRBV7-2 with TRBJ1-2; a weak D match, TRBD1 (6 bases). Deletions cut 7 bases from V and 2 bases from J, with 17 bases between. This CDR3 spans 15 amino acids. CDR1 and CDR2 (germline): SGHTA, FQGNSA. CDR3 sequence (DNA): TGTGCCAGCACCCTCCAAGTCCAGGGGAACTATGGCTACACCTTC. Its protein product is CASTLQVQGNYGYTF.

This sequence joins TRBV19 and TRBJ2-7; 8 nucleotides line up with TRBD1. The CDR3 totals 14 residues. CDR1 is LNHDA and CDR2 is SQIVND in the germline V gene (reference sequence). Germline trimming cut 2 bases from V and 4 bases from J; bases unmatched to any gene: 4. CDR3 sequence: CASSIQGAQYEQYF. The CDR3, as DNA: TGTGCCAGTAGTATACAGGGGGCTCAATACGAGCAGTACTTC.

This clone appeared a few times. This chain links TRBV19 with TRBJ2-3, with 8 bases fitting TRBD2. Trimming cost V 10 bases and J 11 bases; bases outside gene matches: 14. Germline loops: CDR1 LNHDA, CDR2 SQIVND (reference sequence). The CDR3 sequence is 13 residues long. Here the CDR3 reads CATNPGPGGVQYF. DNA for the CDR3: TGTGCCACCAACCCCGGGCCCGGGGGGGTGCAGTATTTT.

This clone was found a few times. The sample contains more than one DNA sequence encoding this CDR3. Here the CDR3 reads CASRGSSYNEQFF. The CDR3 DNA reads as TGTGCCAGCAGGGGGAGCTCCTACAATGAGCAGTTCTTC. The rearrangement uses TRBV27 and TRBJ2-1, with D tentatively TRBD2 (5 bases). Germline CDR1 MNHEY, CDR2 SMNVEV (reference sequence). Trimming took off 6 bases at V and 0 bases at J, with 6 bases between the two ends. This CDR3 contains 13 residues.

This clone was seen only a few times. J is TRBJ2-7 and V is TRBV28; D gene ambiguous. The CDR3 contains 12 residues. Germline V gene lookup returns CDR1 MDHEN and CDR2 SYDVKM. V was trimmed by 6 bases and J by 7 bases, leaving 13 bases between them. This chain's CDR3 is CASSARYGEQYF. CDR3 coding DNA: TGTGCCAGCAGCGCCAGATACGGGGAGCAGTACTTC. The full variable domain, with the rest looked up from reference TRBV28 and TRBJ2-7, is DVKVTQSSRYLVKRTGEKVFLECVQDMDHENMFWYRQDPGLGLRLIYFSYDVKMKEKGDIPEGYSVSREKKERFSLILESASTNQTSMYLCASSARYGEQYFGPGTRLTVT.

This clone has only a few counts. This rearrangement joins TRBV7-2 to TRBJ1-5; TRBD1 matches 9 bases. The V segment lost 5 bases and the J segment 5 bases; nucleotides outside the gene matches: 10. The CDR3 has 16 residues. The V gene's germline CDR1 is SGHTA and CDR2 FQGNSA. The CDR3 DNA is TGTGCCAGCAGCCCTAACCCGGGACAGGGCGATCAGCCCCAGCATTTT. This gives the protein CASSPNPGQGDQPQHF.

This clone was counted a few times. The rearrangement links TRBV4-3 to TRBJ1-6, with D possibly being TRBD1 (5 bases). V lost 0 bases, J lost 10 bases, and 13 bases lay in between. This CDR3 comprises 15 residues. Germline values: CDR1 LGHNA, CDR2 YSLEER. The DNA of the CDR3 is TGCGCCAGCAGCCAAGAGGGGGGAGGCGGGTCACCCCTCCACTTT. This translates into CASSQEGGGGSPLHF.

The rearrangement links TRBV7-3 to TRBJ1-2; a possible D gene is TRBD1 (6 bases). This CDR3 spans 15 amino acids. The V and J ends lost 2 bases and 4 bases respectively, with 14 bases between them. Germline values: CDR1 SGHTA, CDR2 FQGTGA. The CDR3 DNA sequence: TGTGCCAGCAGCTTAGGGCCCCAGGGGCTCTATGGCTACACCTTC. It specifies CASSLGPQGLYGYTF. Filled out from reference TRBV7-3 and TRBJ1-2, the complete variable domain reads GAGVSQTPSNKVTEKGKYVELRCDPISGHTALYWYRQSLGQGPEFLIYFQGTGAADDSGLPNDRFFAVRPEGSVSTLKIQRTERGDSAVYLCASSLGPQGLYGYTFGSGTRLTVV.

The chain's CDR3 is CASSGGVSTDTQYF. CDR3 coding DNA: TGTGCCAGCAGTGGAGGCGTTAGCACAGATACGCAGTATTTT. The J gene is TRBJ2-3, the V gene TRBV6-1; D is unresolved. This CDR3 is built from 14 residues. Germline CDR1 is MNHNS and CDR2 is SASEGT. The V and J ends lost 4 bases and 0 bases respectively, with 8 bases between them.

This clone has just a few counts. This rearrangement joins TRBV15 to TRBJ1-1; 7 bases agree with TRBD1. The CDR3 is 15 residues long. Looked up from germline, CDR1 is LNHNV and CDR2 is YYDKDF (reference sequence). V lost 0 bases and J lost 0; bases outside the gene matches: 1. DNA of the CDR3: TGTGCCACCAGCAGAGAGCAGGGGGTGAACACTGAAGCTTTCTTT. Translated: CATSREQGVNTEAFF.

The V gene is TRBV7-6, the J gene TRBJ2-5; D might be TRBD2 (5 bases). CDR3 length: 13 amino acids. The V and J ends lost 5 bases and 5 bases respectively, with 12 bases between them. The V gene's germline CDR1 is SGHVS and CDR2 FNYEAQ. The CDR3 region is CASSRRVRETQYF. CDR3 bases: TGTGCCAGCAGCAGGCGGGTGCGCGAGACCCAGTACTTC. The whole variable domain, remainder taken from reference TRBV7-6 and TRBJ2-5, is GAGVSQSPRYKVTKRGQDVALRCDPISGHVSLYWYRQALGQGPEFLTYFNYEAQQDKSGLPNDRFSAERPEGSISTLTIQRTEQRDSAMYRCASSRRVRETQYFGPGTRLLVL.

The chain couples TRBV19 to TRBJ2-3, with D perhaps matching TRBD1 (6 bases). Trimming cost V 5 bases and J 1 base, with 10 bases left between them. CDR1 is LNHDA and CDR2 is SQIVND in the germline V gene (reference sequence). The CDR3 has 14 residues. In DNA form, the CDR3 reads TGTGCCAGTAGTCTGGACAGACGCACAGATACGCAGTATTTT. As protein: CASSLDRRTDTQYF.

The genes are TRBV29-1 and TRBJ2-4; TRBD1 matches 10 bases. Trimming cost V 1 base and J 0 bases; bases outside gene matches: 9. CDR3 length equals 18 residues. The germline gives CDR1 SQVTM, CDR2 ANQGSEA. The CDR3 sequence: CSVEGVGTGVLAKNIQYF. The CDR3 bases are TGCAGCGTTGAAGGGGTTGGGACAGGGGTGTTAGCCAAAAACATTCAGTACTTC.

This clone was picked up a small number of times. The rearrangement uses TRBV2 and TRBJ2-7; a weak D match, TRBD1 (6 bases). Germline CDR1 SNHLY, CDR2 FYNNEI. V lost 2 bases and J lost 2, with 13 bases in between. There are 15 residues in the CDR3. CDR3 in amino acids: CASSERQGKAYEQYF. The CDR3, as DNA: TGTGCCAGCAGTGAACGGCAGGGGAAGGCCTACGAGCAGTACTTC. The whole variable domain, filled in from reference TRBV2 and TRBJ2-7, reads EPEVTQTPSHQVTQMGQEVILRCVPISNHLYFYWYRQILGQKVEFLVSFYNNEISEKSEIFDDQFSVERPDGSNFTLKIRSTKLEDSAMYFCASSERQGKAYEQYFGPGTRLTVT.

In regard to this clone: Other DNA sequences of this sample code for an identical CDR3. The chain recombines TRBV5-1 with TRBJ1-2, with TRBD1 matching 9 bases. The V gene end was trimmed by 4 bases and the J gene end by 3 bases; junction bases not matched to a gene: 4. This CDR3 contains 14 residues. Germline V lookup: CDR1 SGHRS, CDR2 YFSETQ. CDR3 residues: CASSPDRGDYGYTF. The CDR3 DNA follows: TGCGCCAGCAGCCCGGACAGGGGTGACTATGGCTACACCTTC.

This clone was counted between two and nine times. The rearrangement joins TRBV28 to TRBJ1-1, with TRBD1 as a possible D gene (6 bases). The CDR3 has 14 residues. V was trimmed by 3 bases and J by 1 base, leaving 9 bases between them. The germline V gene has CDR1 MDHEN and CDR2 SYDVKM. CDR3 nucleotide sequence: TGTGCCAGCAGTTTGCAGGGGCGGAACACTGAAGCTTTCTTT. Amino acid sequence: CASSLQGRNTEAFF.

The CDR3 DNA follows: TGTGCCAGCAGCCTCCGAGTAGCGGGGTCTTTAGGGACCCAGTACTTC. It codes for CASSLRVAGSLGTQYF. This chain connects TRBV5-4 to TRBJ2-5, with 8 nucleotides matching TRBD2. V dropped 4 bases and J dropped 7; count of bases not matched to a gene: 15. The CDR3 spans 16 residues. Germline V CDR1 and CDR2: SGHNT, YYREEE (reference sequence). Complete variable domain (other parts from reference TRBV5-4 and TRBJ2-5): ETGVTQSPTHLIKTRGQQVTLRCSSQSGHNTVSWYQQALGQGPQFIFQYYREEENGRGNFPPRFSGLQFPNYSSELNVNALELDDSALYLCASSLRVAGSLGTQYFGPGTRLLVL.

This clone was detected only a few times. V usage is TRBV10-3 and J usage is TRBJ1-2, with 9 bases aligning to TRBD1. Germline V gene sequence: CDR1 ENHRY, CDR2 SYGVKD. CDR3 length equals 15 residues. Trimming took 0 bases from V and 10 from J; bases not matched to a gene: 9. The CDR3 sequence is CAISESGQGETAYTF. The CDR3 DNA sequence: TGTGCCATCAGTGAGTCGGGACAGGGAGAAACCGCCTACACCTTC.